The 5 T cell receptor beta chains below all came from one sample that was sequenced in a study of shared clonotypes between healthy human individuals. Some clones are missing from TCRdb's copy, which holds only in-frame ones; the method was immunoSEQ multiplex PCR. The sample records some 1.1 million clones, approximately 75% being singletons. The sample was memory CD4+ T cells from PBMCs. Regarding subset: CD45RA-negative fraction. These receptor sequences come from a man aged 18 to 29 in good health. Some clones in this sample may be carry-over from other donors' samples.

The CDR3 DNA follows: TGTGCCAGCAGTAGCGGGGCGCACTATGGCTACACCTTC. Translated, it gives CASSSGAHYGYTF. The rearrangement uses TRBV28 and TRBJ1-2; a possible D gene is TRBD1 (5 bases). Per germline, CDR1 MDHEN and CDR2 SYDVKM. The ends were cut back, 5 bases at V and 3 bases at J, with 10 bases in the middle. CDR3 length: 13 residues.

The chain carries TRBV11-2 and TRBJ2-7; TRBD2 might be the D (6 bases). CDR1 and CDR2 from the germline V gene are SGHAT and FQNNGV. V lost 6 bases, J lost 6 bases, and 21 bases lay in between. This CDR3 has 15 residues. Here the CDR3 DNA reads TGTGCCAGCAGTCCAGTACTAGCCGGAGCGGGCGAGCAGTACTTC. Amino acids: CASSPVLAGAGEQYF.

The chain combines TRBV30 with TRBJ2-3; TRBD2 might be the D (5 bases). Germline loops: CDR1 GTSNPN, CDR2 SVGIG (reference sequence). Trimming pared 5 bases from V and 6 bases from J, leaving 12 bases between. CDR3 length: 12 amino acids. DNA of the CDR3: TGTGCCTGGGAGCGGAGTGCCGATACGCAGTATTTT. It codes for CAWERSADTQYF.

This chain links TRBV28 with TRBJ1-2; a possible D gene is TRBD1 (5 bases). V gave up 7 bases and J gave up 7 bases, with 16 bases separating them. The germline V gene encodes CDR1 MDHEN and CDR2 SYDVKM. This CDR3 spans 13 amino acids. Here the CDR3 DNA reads TGTGCCAGCAATGGGGGACCAGACCGTGGCTACACCTTC. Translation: CASNGGPDRGYTF.

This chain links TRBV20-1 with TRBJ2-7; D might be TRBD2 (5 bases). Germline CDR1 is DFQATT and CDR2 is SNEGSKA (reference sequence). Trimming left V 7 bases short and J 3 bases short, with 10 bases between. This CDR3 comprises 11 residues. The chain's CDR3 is CSGRKDYEQYF. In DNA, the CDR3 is TGCAGTGGGAGGAAGGACTACGAGCAGTACTTC.